Presented here are 32 T cell receptor beta chains from one specimen sequenced in a study of T cell changes during pregnancy in multiple sclerosis. The repertoire was sequenced with immunoSEQ multiplex PCR; TCRdb's copy has only in-frame clones and lacks some. The sample contains fewer than 150,000 clones, around 97% of which appear only once. The sample in question was peripheral blood, obtained after pregnancy. Receptors originate from a female donor with multiple sclerosis, enrolled in a pregnancy study.

The chain links TRBV27 to TRBJ2-1; 8 positions agree with TRBD2. CDR3 length equals 15 residues. The V gene end was trimmed by 5 bases and the J gene end by 7 bases; junction bases not matched to a gene: 10. CDR1 and CDR2 from the germline V gene are MNHEY and SMNVEV (reference sequence). The CDR3: CASSRPGLELNEQFF. CDR3 DNA sequence: TGTGCCAGCAGTCGCCCGGGACTAGAATTGAATGAGCAGTTCTTC.

The V call is TRBV27, the J call TRBJ2-7; 9 nucleotides match TRBD1. Germline lookup yields CDR1 MNHEY and CDR2 SMNVEV (reference sequence). After removal of 5 bases from V and 3 bases from J, the junction contained 8 bases not matched to a gene. The CDR3 length is 15 residues. CDR3 region: CASSLTGTGFYEQYF. CDR3 nucleotide sequence: TGTGCCAGCAGTCTAACCGGGACAGGGTTCTACGAGCAGTACTTC.

This clone was recorded only once. The chain uses TRBV7-8 and TRBJ2-1; possibly TRBD1 for D (6 bases). Trimming removed 5 bases from V and 10 bases from J, with 21 bases in between. This CDR3 region has 15 residues. In germline, CDR1 is SGHVS, CDR2 FQNEAQ. CDR3 sequence: CASSPVGASPREQFF. CDR3 nucleotides: TGTGCCAGCAGCCCGGTGGGGGCCAGTCCTAGGGAGCAGTTCTTC.

The chain uses TRBV27 and TRBJ2-7; tentative D call: TRBD1 (6 bases). This CDR3 spans 14 amino acids. The germline V and J ends were trimmed by 0 bases and 6 bases, with 12 bases remaining between them. Germline lookup yields CDR1 MNHEY and CDR2 SMNVEV (reference sequence). The CDR3 DNA is TGTGCCAGCAGTTTATCCCACACAGGGTCCGAGCAGTACTTC. Encoded protein: CASSLSHTGSEQYF.

This sequence joins TRBV5-4 and TRBJ1-2; perhaps TRBD1 as D (5 bases). Trimming stripped 2 bases from V and 2 bases from J, with 13 bases between. This CDR3 comprises 15 residues. Germline CDR1 reads SGHNT; CDR2 reads YYREEE (reference sequence). As DNA, the CDR3 is TGTGCCAGCAGCTTAGAACAGGCGACAAACTATGGCTACACCTTC. Translating it yields CASSLEQATNYGYTF.

The chain employs TRBV5-6 and TRBJ2-1; D is uncertain. This CDR3 has 14 residues. Germline values: CDR1 SGHDT, CDR2 YYEEEE. Trimming pared 4 bases from V and 4 bases from J, leaving 12 bases between. The CDR3 is CASSQTAYYNEQFF. The CDR3 coding sequence is TGTGCCAGCAGCCAAACCGCGTATTACAATGAGCAGTTCTTC.

The chain recombines TRBV5-1 with TRBJ2-1; TRBD1 agrees at 10 bases. V was clipped by 2 bases and J by 8 bases; unmatched bases: 7. Per germline, CDR1 SGHRS and CDR2 YFSETQ. The CDR3 sequence is 15 residues long. CDR3 sequence reads: CASSLRTGGGDEQFF. The CDR3, as DNA: TGCGCCAGCAGCTTAAGGACAGGGGGGGGCGATGAGCAGTTCTTC.

A few counts support this clone. The chain couples TRBV30 to TRBJ1-1; 8 bases are a match to TRBD1. V was pared by 0 bases and J by 4 bases, with 4 bases of the junction left unmatched. This CDR3 has 14 residues. Germline V lookup: CDR1 GTSNPN, CDR2 SVGIG (reference sequence). Here the CDR3 reads CAWSVSGGRTEAFF. CDR3 coding DNA: TGTGCCTGGAGTGTTTCAGGGGGCCGCACTGAAGCTTTCTTT.

This clone has a single count. The V gene is TRBV28, the J gene TRBJ2-7; possible D gene TRBD1, 6 bases. V was shortened by 4 bases and J by 5 bases, with 21 bases between the two germline ends. The germline gives CDR1 MDHEN, CDR2 SYDVKM. The CDR3 consists of 16 residues. The CDR3 sequence is CASSSHPTGTSHEQYF. The CDR3 DNA sequence: TGTGCCAGCAGTTCGCACCCGACAGGAACAAGTCACGAGCAGTACTTC.

V gene TRBV27 combines with J gene TRBJ2-2; D is ambiguous. CDR1 and CDR2 (germline): MNHEY, SMNVEV (reference sequence). The CDR3 is made up of 14 amino acids. Between the trimmed V and J ends, which lost 3 bases and 3 bases, there was a span of 8 bases. For the CDR3, the DNA is TGTGCCAGCAGTTTTTCACGGTACACCGGGGAGCTGTTTTTT. Its protein is CASSFSRYTGELFF.

V usage is TRBV19 and J usage is TRBJ2-7; no definite D call. V was clipped by 3 bases and J by 3 bases, with 9 bases between them. CDR3 size: 13 residues. CDR1 and CDR2 from the germline V gene are LNHDA and SQIVND (reference sequence). The CDR3 reads CASSIARDYEQYF. The DNA for the CDR3 is TGTGCCAGTAGTATTGCTCGCGACTACGAGCAGTACTTC.

The chain recombines TRBV7-2 with TRBJ1-4; TRBD1 is a possible D gene (5 bases). Germline CDR1 and CDR2: SGHTA and FQGNSA. The CDR3 is 15 residues long. With 2 bases removed from V and 3 bases from J, the gap between germline ends came to 10 bases. In DNA, the CDR3 is TGTGCCAGCAGCTTACAAGCGGGGCCTAATGAAAAACTGTTTTTT. Translated, it gives CASSLQAGPNEKLFF.

This clone was picked up one time. The chain is built from TRBV27 and TRBJ2-3; 9 nucleotides line up with TRBD2. Per the germline V gene, CDR1 is MNHEY and CDR2 is SMNVEV (reference sequence). The CDR3 is 19 amino acids. Losses at the gene ends were 2 bases for V and 3 bases for J; bases not matched to a gene: 15. The CDR3 bases are TGTGCCAGCAGTTTAAGTCATACGGCGGGAGGGCCGAGGACAGATACGCAGTATTTT. Translated: CASSLSHTAGGPRTDTQYF.

The chain has TRBV10-3 and TRBJ1-5; 8 bases align to TRBD1. Germline V CDR1 and CDR2: ENHRY, SYGVKD. The CDR3 sequence is 17 residues long. The ends lost 0 bases at V and 2 bases at J; junction bases unmatched: 6. The CDR3 loop reads CAISESRAQGGNQPQHF. For the CDR3, the DNA is TGTGCCATCAGTGAGTCAAGAGCACAGGGGGGCAATCAGCCCCAGCATTTT.

V is TRBV27 and J is TRBJ2-7; the match to TRBD2 covers 16 bases. CDR1 is MNHEY, CDR2 SMNVEV, per germline (reference sequence). The CDR3 runs to 17 residues. V lost 5 bases, J lost 5 bases, and 9 bases stayed unmatched. CDR3 in DNA: TGTGCCAGCAGTCGACCCGGGACTAGCGGGAGGGGCGACGAGCAGTACTTC. As protein: CASSRPGTSGRGDEQYF.

V gene TRBV7-2 combines with J gene TRBJ2-5; tentative D call: TRBD2 (6 bases). Germline assignment: CDR1 SGHTA and CDR2 FQGNSA. This CDR3 has 14 amino acids. V was pared by 1 base and J by 5 bases, with 11 bases between. The chain's CDR3 is CASSLGRGAETQYF. CDR3 DNA sequence: TGTGCCAGCAGCTTAGGGCGGGGAGCGGAGACCCAGTACTTC.

This chain connects TRBV5-4 to TRBJ2-3, with D perhaps matching TRBD2 (6 bases). The CDR3 has 14 amino acids. Trimming shortened V by 2 bases and J by 0 bases, and 7 bases separated the two germline ends. CDR1 SGHNT and CDR2 YYREEE come from the germline V gene (reference sequence). The CDR3 region is CASSFGTSTDTQYF. CDR3 in DNA: TGTGCCAGCAGCTTTGGGACTAGCACAGATACGCAGTATTTT.

V and J are TRBV19 and TRBJ2-5; the D gene is possibly TRBD1 (7 bases). V lost 3 bases and J 5 bases, leaving 10 bases between the germline ends. CDR1 LNHDA and CDR2 SQIVND come from the germline V gene (reference sequence). The CDR3 runs 13 residues. Here the CDR3 reads CASSIGGGETQYF. The CDR3 bases are TGTGCCAGTAGTATCGGAGGGGGCGAGACCCAGTACTTC. Combining the CDR3 with reference TRBV19 and TRBJ2-5 gives the whole variable domain DGGITQSPKYLFRKEGQNVTLSCEQNLNHDAMYWYRQDPGQGLRLIYYSQIVNDFQKGDIAEGYSVSREKKESFPLTVTSAQKNPTAFYLCASSIGGGETQYFGPGTRLLVL.

This chain links TRBV18 with TRBJ2-7, with 9 bases matching TRBD1. CDR3 length: 13 amino acids. Germline V gene sequence: CDR1 KGHSH, CDR2 LQKENI. V was pared by 5 bases and J by 5 bases, with 4 bases of the junction left unmatched. The CDR3 loop reads CASSATGGNEQYF. CDR3 sequence (DNA): TGTGCCAGCTCAGCGACAGGGGGAAACGAGCAGTACTTC.

This rearrangement joins TRBV7-3 to TRBJ1-3; D is perhaps TRBD1 (5 bases). CDR3 size: 14 residues. V dropped 2 bases and J dropped 2 bases, with 7 bases sitting between them. CDR1 is SGHTA and CDR2 is FQGTGA in the germline V gene. The CDR3 nucleotides are TGTGCCAGCAGCTTAGGGGGGGCTGGAAACACCATATATTTT. This sequence encodes CASSLGGAGNTIYF.

The chain joins TRBV7-3 to TRBJ2-3; a possible D gene is TRBD2 (6 bases). With 7 bases removed from V and 3 bases from J, the gap between germline ends came to 17 bases. The CDR3 is 15 amino acids. The germline CDR1 and CDR2 sequences are SGHTA and FQGTGA. The CDR3 DNA follows: TGTGCCAGCACCCCTCCGGGAGTTGGAACAGATACGCAGTATTTT. Translation: CASTPPGVGTDTQYF.

This chain joins TRBV19 and TRBJ2-7; 7 nucleotides align to TRBD1. V lost 6 bases, J lost 2 bases, and 4 bases stayed unmatched. CDR3 length: 13 residues. The germline V gene has CDR1 LNHDA and CDR2 SQIVND (reference sequence). The DNA of the CDR3 is TGTGCCAGTAGAACAACAGGGGCCTACGAGCAGTACTTC. Translation: CASRTTGAYEQYF.

The chain uses TRBV7-9 and TRBJ1-1; weak D call: TRBD1 (6 bases). V was cut by 7 bases and J by 4 bases, with 16 bases left in between. Germline CDR1 and CDR2: SEHNR and FQNEAQ (reference sequence). The CDR3 consists of 14 residues. The DNA for the CDR3 is TGTGCCAGCAAAGGACCGGGACAAGGCACTGAAGCTTTCTTT. It translates to CASKGPGQGTEAFF.

This chain uses TRBV5-4 with TRBJ2-5; maybe TRBD1 (6 bases). Germline V gives CDR1 SGHNT, CDR2 YYREEE (reference sequence). The CDR3 sequence is 16 residues long. V was pared by 4 bases and J by 1 base, with 17 bases between. CDR3 protein: CASSRLIRTVQETQYF. The CDR3 bases are TGTGCCAGCAGCCGCTTGATCAGGACAGTCCAAGAGACCCAGTACTTC.

The chain employs TRBV11-2 and TRBJ1-2; no firm D call. The CDR3 runs to 17 residues. Deletions cut 3 bases from V and 0 bases from J, with 17 bases between. Germline lookup yields CDR1 SGHAT and CDR2 FQNNGV. The CDR3 coding sequence is TGTGCCAGCAGCTTTCACAGCCTCCGCACCGCTAACTATGGCTACACCTTC. This encodes CASSFHSLRTANYGYTF. The complete variable domain, with remaining parts taken from reference TRBV11-2 and TRBJ1-2, reads EAGVAQSPRYKIIEKRQSVAFWCNPISGHATLYWYQQILGQGPKLLIQFQNNGVVDDSQLPKDRFSAERLKGVDSTLKIQPAKLEDSAVYLCASSFHSLRTANYGYTFGSGTRLTVV.

CDR3 bases: TGCGCCAGCAGCTTGGTGGCGGCAGATGTTTACGAGCAGTACTTC. This encodes CASSLVAADVYEQYF. The chain combines TRBV5-1 with TRBJ2-7, with D hard to call. The V gene lost 0 bases and the J gene lost 4 bases, with 14 bases spanning the gap. The CDR3 sequence is 15 residues long. Germline loops: CDR1 SGHRS, CDR2 YFSETQ.

The rearrangement joins TRBV28 to TRBJ1-1, with D perhaps matching TRBD1 (6 bases). Trimming pared 5 bases from V and 1 base from J, leaving 14 bases between. The CDR3 sequence is 15 residues long. Germline V CDR1 and CDR2: MDHEN, SYDVKM. The CDR3 region has the DNA TGTGCCAGCAGTGTCTATGGGGGACAGAACACTGAAGCTTTCTTT. This translates into CASSVYGGQNTEAFF.

The rearrangement joins TRBV11-3 to TRBJ2-3; maybe TRBD1 (6 bases). The V end lost 3 bases, the J end lost 8 bases, and 21 bases lay between the germline ends. Germline V gene sequence: CDR1 SGHNT, CDR2 YENEEA. CDR3 length equals 16 residues. The CDR3, as DNA: TGTGCCAGCAGCTTGGGGCCTAACAGGGATTTGGGTACGCAGTATTTT. Its protein product is CASSLGPNRDLGTQYF.

This chain joins TRBV5-6 and TRBJ2-1; TRBD2 matches at 9 bases. Looked up from germline, CDR1 is SGHDT and CDR2 is YYEEEE. V trimming: 2 bases; J trimming: 5 bases; junction bases outside the gene matches: 8. The CDR3 contains 16 residues. CDR3 loop: CASSLDRLAADNEQFF. DNA of the CDR3: TGTGCCAGCAGCTTAGACCGACTAGCGGCTGACAATGAGCAGTTCTTC. Variable domain in full (rest from reference TRBV5-6 and TRBJ2-1): DAGVTQSPTHLIKTRGQQVTLRCSPKSGHDTVSWYQQALGQGPQFIFQYYEEEERQRGNFPDRFSGHQFPNYSSELNVNALLLGDSALYLCASSLDRLAADNEQFFGPGTRLTVL.

The chain recombines TRBV10-3 with TRBJ1-1; a possible D gene is TRBD1 (6 bases). The CDR3 contains 17 residues. The V gene lost 3 bases and the J gene lost 7 bases, with 24 bases spanning the gap. In germline, CDR1 is ENHRY, CDR2 SYGVKD. CDR3 bases: TGTGCCATCAGTGATAAGAACAGATTGGGGGCTGGGGGTGAAGCTTTCTTT. This codes for CAISDKNRLGAGGEAFF.

The V and J genes are TRBV5-1 and TRBJ2-7, with 9 bases identical to TRBD1. Germline trimming cut 2 bases from V and 2 bases from J; bases unmatched to any gene: 2. The CDR3 length is 14 residues. Germline CDR1 and CDR2: SGHRS and YFSETQ. CDR3 protein: CASSFGTGTYEQYF. In nucleotides, the CDR3 is TGCGCCAGCAGCTTCGGGACAGGGACCTACGAGCAGTACTTC.

This chain joins TRBV4-1 and TRBJ2-7, with TRBD1 matching over 11 bases. Trimming took 2 bases from V and 4 from J; bases not matched to a gene: 10. This CDR3 is built from 17 residues. CDR1 is MGHRA and CDR2 is YSYEKL in the germline V gene. CDR3 loop: CASSQLPGQGVSYEQYF. The CDR3 DNA is TGCGCCAGCAGCCAACTCCCGGGACAGGGGGTATCATACGAGCAGTACTTC.